The source of this T cell receptor beta chain is a study of cytomegalovirus exposure and HLA in healthy donors. Study-level background: A previous analysis identified around 120 million unique TCR beta sequences derived from 180 million or so T cells. Broader study findings: About 87% or about 30% of the time was how often most TCR beta V segments were productive, according to an earlier analysis.

60 Vbeta and 13 Jbeta primers were used in PCR. Sequenced by immunoSEQ multiplex PCR; TCRdb stores in-frame clones only, minus some. Of 95,000 to 150,000 clones in the sample, more than 65% were seen once. V lost 4 bases and J lost 3; bases outside the gene matches: 6. CDR1 is LNHDA and CDR2 is SQIVND in the germline V gene (reference sequence). The CDR3 has 17 amino acids. With regard to this clone: Its target is not known.

V is TRBV19 and J is TRBJ2-1, with TRBD2 matching over 13 bases. Sequenced input: PBMCs. This clonotype originated in a young man in good health and CMV-seropositive. CDR3 residues: CASSTPGLAGVYNEQFF. The CDR3 coding sequence is TGTGCCAGTAGTACCCCCGGACTAGCGGGAGTCTACAATGAGCAGTTCTTC.